This passage covers 27 T cell receptor beta chains from one sample sequenced in a study of blood T cell repertoires in COVID-19. TCRdb's table, derived via immunoSEQ multiplex PCR, lists solely in-frame clones and lacks some. This table has tens of thousands of clones, about nine tenths appearing once. Sequencing input: peripheral blood. Receptors were obtained from a human donor in a cohort sampled during active COVID-19.

The chain uses TRBV11-2 and TRBJ1-2; 8 nucleotides align to TRBD1. In germline, CDR1 is SGHAT, CDR2 FQNNGV. The V gene end was trimmed by 5 bases and the J gene end by 7 bases; junction bases not matched to a gene: 3. The CDR3 contains 12 residues. DNA for the CDR3: TGTGCCAGCAGCGGCACAGGGGGTGGCTACACCTTC. This translates into CASSGTGGGYTF.

This clone was seen a handful of times. The chain is built from TRBV5-1 and TRBJ2-7; the D gene is possibly TRBD1 (6 bases). The length of the CDR3 is 14 residues. The V gene lost 4 bases and the J gene lost 6 bases, with 17 bases spanning the gap. Germline V gene data show CDR1 as SGHRS and CDR2 as YFSETQ. DNA of the CDR3: TGCGCCAGCAGCAGCGCACAGGGTTCGGTCGAGCAGTACTTC. This encodes CASSSAQGSVEQYF.

The V gene is TRBV7-3, the J gene TRBJ2-1, with 8 bases fitting TRBD2. The CDR3 is 16 residues long. With 5 bases clipped from V and 2 bases from J, the junction kept 8 bases outside the gene matches. From germline, CDR1 is SGHTA and CDR2 FQGTGA. The CDR3 nucleotides read TGTGCCAGCAGCCCCCTATCGGGACTAGCCTACAATGAGCAGTTCTTC. Translated: CASSPLSGLAYNEQFF.

This rearrangement joins TRBV3-1 (or the pseudogene TRBV3-2) to TRBJ1-2, with TRBD1 matching over 9 bases. CDR1 is LGHDT, CDR2 YNNKEL, per germline (reference sequence). The CDR3 totals 14 residues. V was clipped by 4 bases and J by 4 bases; unmatched bases: 4. The DNA of the CDR3 is TGTGCCAGCAGCCGAGGACAGGGGACCTATGGCTACACCTTC. The encoded protein is CASSRGQGTYGYTF.

A note on this clone: Other nucleotide sequences from this sample produce the same CDR3. This chain joins TRBV28 and TRBJ1-5; D ambiguous. CDR3 length equals 13 residues. The germline CDR1 and CDR2 sequences are MDHEN and SYDVKM. Trimming left V 6 bases short and J 0 bases short, with 6 bases between. The CDR3 nucleotides read TGTGCCAGCAGAACAGATAGCAATCAGCCCCAGCATTTT. It specifies CASRTDSNQPQHF.

This clone is a singleton in its sample. This CDR3 is also generated by other DNA sequences in the sample. J is TRBJ2-5 and V is TRBV9, with 10 positions matching TRBD2. The CDR3 runs to 15 residues. The germline gives CDR1 SGDLS, CDR2 YYNGEE. V dropped 2 bases and J dropped 2; count of bases not matched to a gene: 3. The CDR3 here is CASSVSGRSQETQYF. The CDR3 DNA reads as TGTGCCAGCAGCGTTAGCGGGAGGTCTCAAGAGACCCAGTACTTC.

The V call is TRBV6-1, the J call TRBJ1-6; D gene uncertain. Germline V gene sequence: CDR1 MNHNS, CDR2 SASEGT. With 1 base removed from V and 18 bases from J, the gap between germline ends came to 10 bases. The CDR3 has 11 amino acids. The CDR3 protein is CASSEDLVGHF. In DNA, the CDR3 is TGTGCCAGCAGTGAAGACCTAGTCGGCCACTTT.

The V call is TRBV5-1, the J call TRBJ2-1; 10 bases are shared with TRBD2. CDR1 and CDR2 from the germline V gene are SGHRS and YFSETQ. This CDR3 is built from 16 residues. The trim removed 0 bases at V and 5 bases at J, leaving 5 bases unmatched. The CDR3 DNA reads TGCGCCAGCAGCTTGGCACTAGCGGGAATCCACAATGAGCAGTTCTTC. Translating it yields CASSLALAGIHNEQFF.

The chain is built from TRBV4-2 and TRBJ2-1; TRBD1 matches 9 bases. CDR1 is LGHNA and CDR2 is YNFKEQ in the germline V gene. Germline trimming cut 4 bases from V and 5 bases from J; bases unmatched to any gene: 3. CDR3 length: 14 amino acids. The CDR3 loop is CASSPGQGNNEQFF. The CDR3 DNA sequence: TGTGCCAGCAGCCCGGGACAGGGTAACAATGAGCAGTTCTTC.

This rearrangement joins TRBV7-3 to TRBJ2-7; D not resolved. The V gene lost 0 bases and the J gene lost 3 bases, with 6 bases spanning the gap. The V gene's germline CDR1 is SGHTA and CDR2 FQGTGA. The length of the CDR3 is 13 residues. Written as DNA, the CDR3 is TGTGCCAGCAGCTTAACCCCCAGCTACGAGCAGTACTTC. It specifies CASSLTPSYEQYF.

CDR3 in amino acids: CASSPGLGSYEQYF. CDR3 DNA sequence: TGTGCCAGTAGCCCCGGACTAGGCTCCTACGAGCAGTACTTC. The chain has TRBV19 and TRBJ2-7; 7 bases are a match to TRBD2. The J segment lost 0 bases and the V segment lost 6 bases, leaving 5 bases of the junction unmatched. The CDR3 loop spans 14 amino acids. The germline V gene encodes CDR1 LNHDA and CDR2 SQIVND (reference sequence).

The J gene is TRBJ2-1, the V gene TRBV19; 7 positions agree with TRBD2. This CDR3 has 15 amino acids. The V segment lost 7 bases and the J segment 1 base; nucleotides outside the gene matches: 7. Germline assignment: CDR1 LNHDA and CDR2 SQIVND (reference sequence). As DNA, the CDR3 is TGTGCCAGTACTTTTAGCGGGCCTTCCTACAATGAGCAGTTCTTC. It is translated as CASTFSGPSYNEQFF.

V and J are TRBV10-3 and TRBJ1-2; 7 bases line up with TRBD1. The length of the CDR3 is 14 residues. Trimming removed 2 bases from V and 4 bases from J; junction bases left unmatched: 4. The V gene's germline CDR1 is ENHRY and CDR2 SYGVKD. The CDR3: CAISEEGTVYGYTF. CDR3 DNA: TGTGCCATCAGTGAGGAAGGGACAGTCTATGGCTACACCTTC.

The V and J genes are TRBV5-4 and TRBJ2-5; 10 bases agree with TRBD1. J gave up 5 bases and V 0 bases, and 7 bases lay outside the gene matches. Looked up from germline, CDR1 is SGHNT and CDR2 is YYREEE (reference sequence). The CDR3 has 16 residues. CDR3 amino acids: CASSLASRTGGETQYF. Here the CDR3 DNA reads TGTGCCAGCAGCTTGGCTTCGAGGACAGGGGGGGAGACCCAGTACTTC.

This chain links TRBV25-1 with TRBJ2-7, with D tentatively TRBD1 (7 bases). The length of the CDR3 is 15 residues. Germline assignment: CDR1 MGHDK and CDR2 SYGVNS. Trimming cost V 1 base and J 2 bases, with 12 bases left between them. CDR3 in DNA: TGTGCCAGCAGTGAATGGCGGGACAGAACCTACGAGCAGTACTTC. Translated, it gives CASSEWRDRTYEQYF.

The V and J genes are TRBV5-5 and TRBJ2-7; 10 nucleotides align to TRBD1. From germline, CDR1 is SGHKS and CDR2 YYEKEE (reference sequence). V lost 5 bases to trimming and J lost 4 bases; unmatched junction nucleotides: 9. The CDR3 length is 15 residues. CDR3 loop: CASSQPGQGSYEQYF. The CDR3 DNA follows: TGTGCCAGCAGTCAACCGGGACAGGGGAGTTACGAGCAGTACTTC.

This chain links TRBV7-8 with TRBJ2-5; 10 nucleotides match TRBD2. Germline CDR1 is SGHVS and CDR2 is FQNEAQ. The V and J ends lost 1 base and 4 bases, in that order; junction bases with no gene match: 6. This CDR3 contains 16 residues. The CDR3 DNA reads TGTGCCAGCAGCTTAGAATTAGCGGGAGGTGGAGAGACCCAGTACTTC. Amino acid sequence: CASSLELAGGGETQYF.

V and J are TRBV3-1 (or the pseudogene TRBV3-2) and TRBJ2-3; 8 nucleotides line up with TRBD2. V shed 1 base, J shed 4 bases, and the junction held 4 bases outside the gene matches. Germline loops: CDR1 LGHDT, CDR2 YNNKEL (reference sequence). CDR3 length equals 15 residues. In nucleotides, the CDR3 is TGTGCCAGCAGCCAAGCGGGAGGGGGGGCAGATACGCAGTATTTT. This sequence encodes CASSQAGGGADTQYF.

This clone was observed a single time. This chain links TRBV5-6 with TRBJ1-3; 9 nucleotides agree with TRBD1. Germline CDR1 SGHDT, CDR2 YYEEEE. The CDR3 consists of 13 residues. The V gene end was trimmed by 2 bases and the J gene end by 8 bases; junction bases not matched to a gene: 2. CDR3 protein: CASSLQGADTIYF. The CDR3 DNA is TGTGCCAGCAGCTTACAGGGGGCAGACACCATATATTTT. The variable domain in full, with the rest retrieved from reference TRBV5-6 and TRBJ1-3, is DAGVTQSPTHLIKTRGQQVTLRCSPKSGHDTVSWYQQALGQGPQFIFQYYEEEERQRGNFPDRFSGHQFPNYSSELNVNALLLGDSALYLCASSLQGADTIYFGEGSWLTVV.

In its sample, this clone was seen many times. This chain links TRBV15 with TRBJ2-2; 10 bases are a match to TRBD2. V gave up 4 bases and J gave up 6 bases; unmatched junction bases: 11. The CDR3 runs to 17 residues. Looked up from germline, CDR1 is LNHNV and CDR2 is YYDKDF (reference sequence). The CDR3 nucleotides read TGTGCCACCAGCAACCCCCTCGCTAGCGGGAGTCCCGGGGAGCTGTTTTTT. Translation: CATSNPLASGSPGELFF.

This clone was found a few times. V is TRBV29-1 and J is TRBJ1-3; TRBD1 is a possible D gene (5 bases). This CDR3 has 14 amino acids. From germline, CDR1 is SQVTM and CDR2 ANQGSEA. Trimming shortened V by 3 bases and J by 0 bases, and 9 bases separated the two germline ends. This CDR3 reads CSVDPQGSGNTIYF. CDR3 coding DNA: TGCAGCGTTGATCCGCAGGGCTCTGGAAACACCATATATTTT.

The gene calls are TRBV28 and TRBJ2-5; D remains ambiguous. CDR1 and CDR2 (germline): MDHEN, SYDVKM. Between the trimmed V and J ends, which lost 5 bases and 2 bases, there was a span of 6 bases. CDR3 length equals 12 residues. The CDR3 protein is CASSHLQETQYF. The CDR3 DNA sequence: TGTGCCAGCAGTCACTTACAAGAGACCCAGTACTTC.

This clone was seen a single time. The gene calls are TRBV19 and TRBJ2-5; 12 nucleotides line up with TRBD2. Germline trimming cut 3 bases from V and 5 bases from J; bases unmatched to any gene: 4. CDR3 length: 15 residues. Germline V gene sequence: CDR1 LNHDA, CDR2 SQIVND (reference sequence). The CDR3 DNA sequence: TGTGCCAGTAGTATGACTAGCGGGAGAGGGGAGACCCAGTACTTC. Translated, it gives CASSMTSGRGETQYF.

On this clone itself: Other nucleotide sequences in the sample specify the same CDR3. The chain is built from TRBV7-9 and TRBJ2-3, with a tentative D call TRBD1 (5 bases). The germline gives CDR1 SEHNR, CDR2 FQNEAQ (reference sequence). The CDR3 is 14 amino acids. V lost 1 base and J 0 bases, leaving 5 bases between the germline ends. The CDR3 is CASSLEGSTDTQYF. The CDR3 bases are TGTGCCAGCAGCTTAGAGGGGAGCACAGATACGCAGTATTTT. Using reference TRBV7-9 and TRBJ2-3 for the parts outside the CDR3, the full variable domain is DTGVSQNPRHKITKRGQNVTFRCDPISEHNRLYWYRQTLGQGPEFLTYFQNEAQLEKSRLLSDRFSAERPKGSFSTLEIQRTEQGDSAMYLCASSLEGSTDTQYFGPGTRLTVL.

The chain links TRBV6-5 to TRBJ2-4; TRBD1 agrees at 7 bases. Germline V gene data show CDR1 as MNHEY and CDR2 as SVGAGI. This CDR3 has 11 amino acids. The junction had 0 bases not matched to a gene; V was cut back by 6 bases and J by 7 bases. CDR3 DNA: TGTGCCAGCAGACAGGGGAACATTCAGTACTTC. Its translation: CASRQGNIQYF.

V usage is TRBV4-3 and J usage is TRBJ1-2; no definite D call. Trimming removed 0 bases from V and 7 bases from J, with 12 bases in between. This CDR3 has 14 amino acids. Germline CDR1 LGHNA, CDR2 YSLEER. CDR3 in DNA: TGCGCCAGCAGCCAAGATCGGGATCCCCGTGGCTACACCTTC. It encodes CASSQDRDPRGYTF.

The chain's CDR3 is CASSSRDFRGQPQHF. CDR3 DNA sequence: TGTGCCAGTAGTAGCCGGGACTTCAGAGGTCAGCCCCAGCATTTT. The chain carries TRBV19 and TRBJ1-5; a weak D match, TRBD1 (5 bases). The CDR3 consists of 15 residues. Germline V CDR1 and CDR2: LNHDA, SQIVND (reference sequence). V shed 4 bases and J shed 6 bases, with 16 bases lying between them.